The present T cell receptor beta chain was sequenced within a study of control samples from healthy donors and cancer patients. This CDR3 is 16 amino acids long. Germline CDR1 reads MNHEY; CDR2 reads SVGEGT. Trimming at V came to 5 bases and at J to 0 bases, leaving 7 bases not matched to a gene. The data were produced by immunoSEQ multiplex PCR, yet TCRdb's version contains in-frame clones alone and is incomplete. The table has 150,000 to 200,000 clones, about 90% seen once. The sequence was collected from a man aged 18 to 35 in good health. The V and J genes are TRBV6-2 or TRBV6-3 and TRBJ2-7; TRBD1 agrees at 10 bases. The sequenced sample was blood. The CDR3 sequence is CASSMGTGAISYEQYF. CDR3 nucleotide sequence: TGTGCCAGCAGTATGGGGACAGGGGCCATCTCCTACGAGCAGTACTTC.